A selection of T cell receptor beta chains follows, all from one sample in a study of blood T cell repertoires in COVID-19. Sequencing used immunoSEQ multiplex PCR; TCRdb keeps in-frame clones, though not all of them. The sample has 140,000 to 150,000 clones, 65% to 85% seen once. Input material: peripheral blood. These receptors were obtained from a man aged 45 to 65 with active or convalescent COVID-19. Each CDR3 is given with its conserved first and last residue. Each record gives: D gene, V gene, J gene, clone size, CDR3 protein, CDR3 DNA. A D gene is named only where the DNA matches it firmly. Part of the rows lack a size; the others show once, few, many or a class for expanded clones.

NA	TRBV7-3	TRBJ2-3	once	CASSQGLFEADTQYF	TGTGCCAGCAGTCAGGGACTCTTCGAGGCAGATACGCAGTATTTT
NA	TRBV3-1/TRBV3-2	TRBJ1-1	once	CASSQGGRAFF	TGTGCCAGCAGCCAAGGAGGGCGCGCTTTCTTT
TRBD1	TRBV28	TRBJ1-1	many	CASSYRGQVKAFF	TGTGCCAGCAGTTACAGGGGGCAAGTTAAGGCTTTCTTT
TRBD2	TRBV7-3	TRBJ2-3	NA	CASSLILAGSTDTQYF	TGTGCCAGCAGCTTAATTCTAGCGGGGAGCACAGATACGCAGTATTTT
TRBD1	TRBV5-4	TRBJ2-1	NA	CASSPPGQRDNEQFF	TGTGCCAGCAGCCCCCCGGGACAGAGGGACAATGAGCAGTTCTTC
TRBD2	TRBV7-8	TRBJ2-7	NA	CASSPVPGLRSPRYEQYF	TGTGCCAGCAGCCCAGTCCCGGGACTAAGGTCTCCTAGATACGAGCAGTACTTC
NA	TRBV2	TRBJ2-2	NA	CASKLLAIGELFF	TGTGCCAGCAAATTGCTAGCGATCGGGGAGCTGTTTTTT
NA	TRBV19	TRBJ2-7	NA	CASSRTGGATYEQYF	TGTGCCAGTAGTAGAACAGGGGGGGCCACCTACGAGCAGTACTTC
TRBD1	TRBV18	TRBJ1-6	once	CASSPPSTGVYSPLHF	TGTGCCAGCTCACCACCATCCACAGGGGTCTACTCACCCCTCCACTTT
TRBD2	TRBV10-3	TRBJ2-3	NA	CAISGLLGGRRKDTQYF	TGTGCCATCAGCGGCTTGCTAGGCGGGAGGCGTAAAGATACGCAGTATTTT
TRBD2	TRBV28	TRBJ2-7	NA	CASSLGGSLQQYF	TGTGCCAGCAGTTTAGGCGGGAGCTTACAGCAGTACTTC
TRBD2	TRBV2	TRBJ2-1	NA	CASGGTSLHNEQFF	TGTGCCAGCGGCGGGACTAGCCTTCACAATGAGCAGTTCTTC
TRBD1	TRBV11-2	TRBJ1-2	NA	CASHGQDPYGYTF	TGTGCCAGCCATGGACAGGACCCTTATGGCTACACCTTC
TRBD2	TRBV11-3	TRBJ2-1	NA	CASSLDGGRAGNEQFF	TGTGCCAGCAGCTTAGATGGCGGGAGGGCCGGTAATGAGCAGTTCTTC
TRBD1	TRBV28	TRBJ2-7	NA	CASSTKTGGRYEQYF	TGTGCCAGCAGTACGAAAACAGGGGGCAGATACGAGCAGTACTTC
TRBD2	TRBV4-1	TRBJ2-7	NA	CASSRGTSSYEQYF	TGCGCCAGCAGCCGTGGGACTAGCTCCTACGAGCAGTACTTC
TRBD1	TRBV10-1	TRBJ2-1	once	CATNDGQGAREQFF	TGCGCCACCAATGATGGACAGGGGGCCCGTGAGCAGTTCTTC
NA	TRBV21-1	TRBJ1-1	NA	CASRGGEDTEAFF	TGTGCCAGCAGGGGAGGGGAGGACACTGAAGCTTTCTTT
NA	TRBV28	TRBJ1-4	NA	CASSPQGGTNEKLFF	TGTGCCAGCAGTCCTCAGGGTGGCACTAATGAAAAACTGTTTTTT
TRBD2	TRBV6-2/TRBV6-3	TRBJ2-7	NA	CASSSGGYEQYF	TGTGCCAGCAGCTCCGGGGGGTACGAGCAGTACTTC
NA	TRBV3-1/TRBV3-2	TRBJ1-2	few	CASSRGRGYTF	TGTGCCAGCAGCCGAGGTCGTGGCTACACCTTC
TRBD1	TRBV5-1	TRBJ2-5	NA	CASSLGQGKETQYF	TGCGCCAGCAGCTTGGGACAGGGGAAAGAGACCCAGTACTTC
TRBD2	TRBV27	TRBJ2-3	NA	CASSRTRASTDTQYF	TGTGCCAGCAGTCGGACTAGGGCTAGCACAGATACGCAGTATTTT
TRBD2	TRBV20-1	TRBJ2-1	NA	CSASYRSGRARNEQFF	TGCAGTGCTAGTTACCGAAGCGGGAGGGCCCGAAATGAGCAGTTCTTC
TRBD1	TRBV18	TRBJ2-5	NA	CASSPGTAEETQYF	TGTGCCAGCTCACCTGGGACAGCTGAAGAGACCCAGTACTTC
NA	TRBV6-6	TRBJ1-2	NA	CASTLGGGYGYTF	TGTGCCAGCACCCTGGGGGGGGGCTATGGCTACACCTTC
TRBD1	TRBV28	TRBJ1-2	NA	CASSSRTGYGYTF	TGTGCCAGCAGTTCTAGGACAGGCTATGGCTACACCTTC
NA	TRBV7-3	TRBJ2-1	NA	CASSLVGGGNEQFF	TGTGCCAGCAGCTTAGTTGGGGGCGGCAATGAGCAGTTCTTC
TRBD2	TRBV5-4	TRBJ2-5	NA	CASSLDPRGAGGGETQYF	TGTGCCAGCAGCTTGGACCCCAGGGGAGCGGGAGGAGGAGAGACCCAGTACTTC
NA	TRBV28	TRBJ1-5	NA	CASFRGGGDYSNQPQHF	TGTGCCAGCTTCCGAGGGGGGGGAGACTATAGCAATCAGCCCCAGCATTTT
NA	TRBV27	TRBJ1-1	NA	CASSFGGDTEAFF	TGTGCCAGCAGTTTCGGGGGTGACACTGAAGCTTTCTTT
NA	TRBV5-1	TRBJ2-5	NA	CASSRGQNGRLAETQYF	TGCGCCAGCAGCCGAGGACAGAACGGGCGATTAGCAGAGACCCAGTACTTC
NA	TRBV6-5	TRBJ2-7	NA	CASSSRGRGISYEQYF	TGTGCCAGCAGTTCCCGGGGGAGGGGGATCTCCTACGAGCAGTACTTC
TRBD2	TRBV15	TRBJ2-1	NA	CATSRSPSGVDEQFF	TGTGCCACCAGCAGGTCCCCTAGCGGGGTGGATGAGCAGTTCTTC
NA	TRBV7-2	TRBJ2-1	NA	CASSFMTINNEQFF	TGTGCCAGCAGCTTCATGACAATAAACAATGAGCAGTTCTTC
TRBD2	TRBV11-2	TRBJ2-1	NA	CASSSRLAGYNEQFF	TGTGCCAGCAGCTCCCGACTAGCGGGGTACAATGAGCAGTTCTTC
NA	TRBV28	TRBJ2-7	NA	CASSPGQSSYEQYF	TGTGCCAGCAGTCCCGGACAGAGCTCCTACGAGCAGTACTTC
TRBD1	TRBV29-1	TRBJ2-7	NA	CSVEDWGTGLYEQYF	TGCAGCGTTGAAGATTGGGGGACAGGGCTCTACGAGCAGTACTTC
TRBD1	TRBV6-5	TRBJ1-2	once	CASTPRGNYGYTF	TGTGCCAGCACCCCCAGGGGGAACTATGGCTACACCTTC
NA	TRBV15	TRBJ2-5	NA	CATSRGGGLGETQYF	TGTGCCACCAGCAGAGGGGGGGGCCTCGGGGAGACCCAGTACTTC
NA	TRBV28	TRBJ2-5	NA	CASTEGGGWETQYF	TGTGCCAGCACCGAGGGAGGGGGTTGGGAGACCCAGTACTTC
TRBD2	TRBV5-1	TRBJ2-1	NA	CASSLRLAGDNEQFF	TGCGCCAGCAGCTTGAGGCTAGCGGGAGACAATGAGCAGTTCTTC
NA	TRBV2	TRBJ2-2	NA	CASASRNTGELFF	TGTGCCAGCGCGAGTAGGAACACCGGGGAGCTGTTTTTT
TRBD2	TRBV5-1	TRBJ2-5	NA	CASSSTSGRETQYF	TGCGCCAGCAGCTCGACTAGCGGGAGGGAGACCCAGTACTTC
TRBD1	TRBV4-2	TRBJ1-1	NA	CASSPGQGLNTEAFF	TGTGCCAGCAGCCCGGGACAGGGCCTGAACACTGAAGCTTTCTTT
NA	TRBV27	TRBJ1-6	NA	CASSWREESPLHF	TGTGCCAGCAGTTGGAGGGAGGAATCACCCCTCCACTTT
NA	TRBV6-6	TRBJ1-5	NA	CASSYREGNQPQHF	TGTGCCAGCAGTTACAGGGAGGGCAATCAGCCCCAGCATTTT
NA	TRBV28	TRBJ1-4	NA	CASSLGQSKLFF	TGTGCCAGCAGTCTAGGACAGTCCAAACTGTTTTTT
TRBD1	TRBV27	TRBJ1-5	once	CASSPTGTVGNQPQHF	TGTGCCAGCAGTCCGACCGGGACAGTAGGCAATCAGCCCCAGCATTTT
NA	TRBV15	TRBJ1-2	NA	CATSRGLGVDYGYTF	TGTGCCACCAGCAGAGGCCTAGGGGTGGACTATGGCTACACCTTC
NA	TRBV11-3	TRBJ2-5	NA	CASSLDRDLRGSQYF	TGTGCCAGCAGCTTAGATCGGGATCTAAGGGGGTCCCAGTACTTC
NA	TRBV27	TRBJ1-1	NA	CATRTGGREAFF	TGTGCCACCCGGACGGGGGGGCGCGAAGCTTTCTTT
NA	TRBV28	TRBJ2-1	NA	CASSSQGPHNEQFF	TGTGCCAGCAGTTCTCAGGGCCCCCACAATGAGCAGTTCTTC
TRBD1	TRBV18	TRBJ1-2	few	CAIEPGQEMLANYGYTF	TGTGCCATCGAGCCGGGACAGGAGATGTTAGCTAACTATGGCTACACCTTC
TRBD2	TRBV4-1	TRBJ2-4	NA	CASSHLAGENIQYF	TGCGCCAGCAGCCACCTAGCGGGAGAAAACATTCAGTACTTC
TRBD1	TRBV19	TRBJ1-1	NA	CASSGRGQRNTEAFF	TGTGCCAGTAGCGGGAGGGGGCAGAGGAACACTGAAGCTTTCTTT
TRBD1	TRBV7-8	TRBJ2-3	NA	CASSPIQGSTDTQYF	TGTGCCAGCAGCCCAATACAGGGGTCCACAGATACGCAGTATTTT
TRBD1	TRBV7-3	TRBJ2-5	once	CASSLWDRAAQYF	TGTGCCAGCAGCTTATGGGACAGGGCGGCCCAGTACTTC
NA	TRBV30	TRBJ2-4	NA	CAWSVVDSRIKNIQYF	TGTGCCTGGAGTGTAGTGGACTCACGCATCAAAAACATTCAGTACTTC